The source of this TCR beta chain is a study of immune evolution from preneoplasia to lung adenocarcinoma. Data came from immunoSEQ multiplex PCR; TCRdb stores just in-frame clones and leaves some out. The table has 4,500 to 7,000 clones, around two thirds seen once. In its sample, this clone was seen a few times. The antigen is undetermined. Overall study findings and caveats: Clonality was highest in normal lung, lower in later-stage lesions apparently. Top clone share appeared to fall from AAH through AIS, MIA, adenocarcinoma.

The CDR3 totals 15 residues. The V call is TRBV21-1, the J call TRBJ1-4; TRBD1 was called by the table and not checked on the DNA. TRBV21-1 has pseudogene status. The sequenced sample consisted of FFPE adjacent normal lung tissue. The receptor's source is a person at least 80 years old with lung adenocarcinoma. The CDR3 DNA reads as TGTGCCAGCAGCAAAGGGCCAGGGGTAAATGAAAAACTGTTTTTT. It translates to CASSKGPGVNEKLFF.